This T cell receptor beta chain was captured by sequencing in a study of blood T cell repertoires in COVID-19. As for the study in general: Samples of COVID-19 (acute and convalescent) were obtained from the United States, Italy and Spain. Sources were T cells, B-cell-depleted T cells, or PBMCs; the material itself was cDNA or gDNA.

With 3 bases removed from V and 4 bases from J, the gap between germline ends came to 7 bases. CDR1 is MNHEY, CDR2 SMNVEV, per germline (reference sequence). CDR3 length: 12 amino acids. Patients of the Seattle cohort, enrolled during active infection, were followed longitudinally. The authors' processing: Estimation of nucleated cell counts was performed using reference gene primer amplification. Libraries were prepared by immunoSEQ multiplex PCR; TCRdb keeps only in-frame clonotypes and omits some of them. V, J and clone size derive from that table, while D and trimming were established from the DNA sequence. Here the sample spans about 480,000 clones, 89% being singletons.

This chain joins TRBV27 and TRBJ2-7; D is unclear. This clonotype originated in a man younger than 35 with COVID-19, enrolled during active disease. The specimen sequenced was peripheral blood. CDR3 DNA: TGTGCCAGCAGTTTTCCCGGTTACGAGCAGTACTTC. It yields the protein CASSFPGYEQYF.